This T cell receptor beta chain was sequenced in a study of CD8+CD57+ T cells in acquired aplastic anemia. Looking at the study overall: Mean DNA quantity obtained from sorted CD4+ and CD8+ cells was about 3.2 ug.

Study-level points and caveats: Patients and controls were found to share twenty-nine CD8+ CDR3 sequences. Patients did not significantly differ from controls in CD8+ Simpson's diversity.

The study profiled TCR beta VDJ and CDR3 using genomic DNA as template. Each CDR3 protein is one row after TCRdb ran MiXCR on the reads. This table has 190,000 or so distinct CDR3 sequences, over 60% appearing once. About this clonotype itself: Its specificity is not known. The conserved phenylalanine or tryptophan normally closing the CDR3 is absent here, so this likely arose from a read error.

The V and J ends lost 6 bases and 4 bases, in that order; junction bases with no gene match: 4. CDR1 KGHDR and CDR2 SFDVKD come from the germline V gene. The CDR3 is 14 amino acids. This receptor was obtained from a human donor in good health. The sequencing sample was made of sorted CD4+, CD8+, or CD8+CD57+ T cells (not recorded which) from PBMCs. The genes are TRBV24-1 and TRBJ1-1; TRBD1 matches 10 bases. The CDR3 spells CATSKGQGITEAFS. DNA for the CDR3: TGTGCCACCAGTAAGGGACAGGGGATCACTGAAGCTTTCTCT.